Described below is a single T cell receptor beta chain sequence and its context. These data are taken from a study of blood T cell repertoires in COVID-19. Trimming took 8 bases from V and 0 from J, leaving 7 bases between them. CDR3 length: 13 residues. In germline, CDR1 is MNHEY, CDR2 SMNVEV (reference sequence). This table comes from immunoSEQ multiplex PCR, and its TCRdb copy is limited to in-frame clones, with some not included. The sample has roughly 120,000 clones, 65% to 80% seen once. The J gene is TRBJ1-4, the V gene TRBV27; no firm D call. The source material was peripheral blood. The clonotype was recovered from a man in his forties or fifties with acute or convalescent COVID-19. CDR3 protein: CASGQATNEKLFF. The CDR3 DNA is TGTGCCAGCGGCCAGGCAACTAATGAAAAACTGTTTTTT.